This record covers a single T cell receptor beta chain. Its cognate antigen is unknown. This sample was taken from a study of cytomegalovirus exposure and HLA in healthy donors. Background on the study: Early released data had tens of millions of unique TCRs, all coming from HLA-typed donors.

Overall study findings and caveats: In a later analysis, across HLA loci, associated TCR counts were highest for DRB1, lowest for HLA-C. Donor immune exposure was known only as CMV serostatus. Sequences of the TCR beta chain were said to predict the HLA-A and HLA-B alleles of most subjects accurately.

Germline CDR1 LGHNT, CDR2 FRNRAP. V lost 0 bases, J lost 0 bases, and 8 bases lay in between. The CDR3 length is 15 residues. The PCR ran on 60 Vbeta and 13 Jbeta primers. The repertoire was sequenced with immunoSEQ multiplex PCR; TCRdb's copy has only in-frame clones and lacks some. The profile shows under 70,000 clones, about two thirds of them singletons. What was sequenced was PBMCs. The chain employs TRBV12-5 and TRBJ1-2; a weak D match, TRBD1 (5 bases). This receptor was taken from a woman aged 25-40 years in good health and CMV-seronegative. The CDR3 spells CASGLVLGPNYGYTF. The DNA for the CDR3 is TGTGCTAGTGGTTTGGTACTGGGGCCTAACTATGGCTACACCTTC.